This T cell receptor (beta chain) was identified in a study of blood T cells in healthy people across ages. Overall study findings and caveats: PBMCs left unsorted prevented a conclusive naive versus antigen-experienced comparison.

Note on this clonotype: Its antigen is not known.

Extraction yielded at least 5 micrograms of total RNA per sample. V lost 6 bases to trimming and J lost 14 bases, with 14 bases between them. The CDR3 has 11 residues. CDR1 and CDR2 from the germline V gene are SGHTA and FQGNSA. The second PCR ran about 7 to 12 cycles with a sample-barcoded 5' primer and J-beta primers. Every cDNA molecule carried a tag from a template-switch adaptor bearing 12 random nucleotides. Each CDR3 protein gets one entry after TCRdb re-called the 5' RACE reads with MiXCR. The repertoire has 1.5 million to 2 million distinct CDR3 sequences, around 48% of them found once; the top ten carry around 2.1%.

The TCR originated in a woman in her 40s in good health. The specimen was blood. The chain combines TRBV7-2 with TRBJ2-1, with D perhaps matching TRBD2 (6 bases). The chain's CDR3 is CASSFMGEEFF. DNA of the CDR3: TGTGCCAGCAGTTTTATGGGGGAGGAGTTCTTC.